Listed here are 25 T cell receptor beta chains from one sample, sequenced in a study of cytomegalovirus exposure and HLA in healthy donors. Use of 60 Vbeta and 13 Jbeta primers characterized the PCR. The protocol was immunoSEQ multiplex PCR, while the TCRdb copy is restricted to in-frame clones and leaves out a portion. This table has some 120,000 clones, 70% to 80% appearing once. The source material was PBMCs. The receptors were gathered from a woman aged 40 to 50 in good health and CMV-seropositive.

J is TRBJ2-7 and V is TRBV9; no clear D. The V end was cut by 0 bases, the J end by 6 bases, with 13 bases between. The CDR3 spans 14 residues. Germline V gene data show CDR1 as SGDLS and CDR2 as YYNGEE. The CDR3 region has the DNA TGTGCCAGCAGCGTAGATTTCACCTCGGGCGAGCAGTACTTC. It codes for CASSVDFTSGEQYF.

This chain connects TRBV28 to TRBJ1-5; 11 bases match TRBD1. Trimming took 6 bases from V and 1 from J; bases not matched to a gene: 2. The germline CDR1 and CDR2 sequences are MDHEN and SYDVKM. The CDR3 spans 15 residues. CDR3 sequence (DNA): TGTGCCAGCAGGGGGACAGGGGGAAGCAATCAGCCCCAGCATTTT. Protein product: CASRGTGGSNQPQHF.

The CDR3, as DNA: TGTGCCAGCAGCTGGAGAGGGATCGAGACCCAGTACTTC. It yields the protein CASSWRGIETQYF. V usage is TRBV7-8 and J usage is TRBJ2-5; D is possibly TRBD2 (5 bases). Between the trimmed V and J ends, which lost 4 bases and 5 bases, there was a span of 11 bases. Germline CDR1 and CDR2: SGHVS and FQNEAQ. The CDR3 sequence is 13 residues long.

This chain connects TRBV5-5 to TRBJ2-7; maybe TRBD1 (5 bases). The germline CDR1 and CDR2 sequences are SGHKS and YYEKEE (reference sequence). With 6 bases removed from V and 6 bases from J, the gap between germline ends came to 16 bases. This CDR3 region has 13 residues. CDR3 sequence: CASTSFRQIEQYF. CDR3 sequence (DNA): TGTGCCAGCACCTCCTTTCGACAGATCGAGCAGTACTTC.

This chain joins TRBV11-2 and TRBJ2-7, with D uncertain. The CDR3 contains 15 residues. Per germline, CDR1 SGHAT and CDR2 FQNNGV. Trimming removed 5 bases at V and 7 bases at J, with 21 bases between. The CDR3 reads CASSPFLPPSTEQYF. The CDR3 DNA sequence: TGTGCCAGCAGCCCCTTTCTCCCCCCATCTACGGAGCAGTACTTC. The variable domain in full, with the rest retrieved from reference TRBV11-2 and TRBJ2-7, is EAGVAQSPRYKIIEKRQSVAFWCNPISGHATLYWYQQILGQGPKLLIQFQNNGVVDDSQLPKDRFSAERLKGVDSTLKIQPAKLEDSAVYLCASSPFLPPSTEQYFGPGTRLTVT.

CDR3 loop: CASSFWTDTEAFF. CDR3 nucleotide sequence: TGCGCCAGCAGCTTCTGGACAGACACTGAAGCTTTCTTT. The chain uses TRBV5-1 and TRBJ1-1, with D possibly TRBD1 on 6 matching bases. The germline gives CDR1 SGHRS, CDR2 YFSETQ. Trimming removed 2 bases at V and 3 bases at J, with 8 bases between. The CDR3 spans 13 residues.

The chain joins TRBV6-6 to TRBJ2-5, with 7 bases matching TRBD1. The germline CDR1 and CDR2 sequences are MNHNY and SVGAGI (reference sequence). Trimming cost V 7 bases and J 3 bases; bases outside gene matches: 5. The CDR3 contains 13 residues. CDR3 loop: CASNEGQKETQYF. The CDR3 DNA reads TGTGCCAGCAACGAGGGACAGAAAGAGACCCAGTACTTC.

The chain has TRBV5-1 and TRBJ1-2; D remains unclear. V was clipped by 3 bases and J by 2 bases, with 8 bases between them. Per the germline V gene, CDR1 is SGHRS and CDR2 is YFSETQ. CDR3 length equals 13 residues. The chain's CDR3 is CASSSDNNYGYTF. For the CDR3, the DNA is TGCGCCAGCAGCTCCGACAACAACTATGGCTACACCTTC.

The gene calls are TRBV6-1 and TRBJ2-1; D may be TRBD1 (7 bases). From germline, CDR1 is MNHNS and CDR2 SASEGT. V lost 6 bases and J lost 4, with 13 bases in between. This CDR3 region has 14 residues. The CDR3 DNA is TGTGCCAGCAGGACAGGGCGGGAATACAATGAGCAGTTCTTC. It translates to CASRTGREYNEQFF.

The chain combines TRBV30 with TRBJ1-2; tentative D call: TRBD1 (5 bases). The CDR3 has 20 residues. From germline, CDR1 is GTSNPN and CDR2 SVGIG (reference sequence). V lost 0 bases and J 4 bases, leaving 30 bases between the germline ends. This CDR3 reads CAWSVRGPGTIGVWAYGYTF. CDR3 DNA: TGTGCCTGGAGTGTAAGGGGCCCCGGGACTATCGGTGTATGGGCCTATGGCTACACCTTC. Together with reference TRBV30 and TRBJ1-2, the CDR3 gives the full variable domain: SQTIHQWPATLVQPVGSPLSLECTVEGTSNPNLYWYRQAAGRGLQLLFYSVGIGQISSEVPQNLSASRPQDRQFILSSKKLLLSDSGFYLCAWSVRGPGTIGVWAYGYTFGSGTRLTVV.

CDR3 in DNA: TGTGCCAGCAGCCTTACGACAGGGATAACTGAAGCTTTCTTT. As protein: CASSLTTGITEAFF. This chain links TRBV5-4 with TRBJ1-1; TRBD1 matches at 7 bases. There are 14 residues in the CDR3. Germline V lookup: CDR1 SGHNT, CDR2 YYREEE (reference sequence). With 4 bases clipped from V and 5 bases from J, the junction kept 8 bases outside the gene matches.

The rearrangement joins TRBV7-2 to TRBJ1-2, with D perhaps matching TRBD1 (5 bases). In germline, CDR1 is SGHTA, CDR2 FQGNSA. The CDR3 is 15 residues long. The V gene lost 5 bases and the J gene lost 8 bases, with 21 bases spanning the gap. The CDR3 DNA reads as TGTGCCAGCAGCCGAGGACAAGGACGAGATAGAGGCTACACCTTC. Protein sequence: CASSRGQGRDRGYTF. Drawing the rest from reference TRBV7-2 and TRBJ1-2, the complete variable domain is GAGVSQSPSNKVTEKGKDVELRCDPISGHTALYWYRQSLGQGLEFLIYFQGNSAPDKSGLPSDRFSAERTGGSVSTLTIQRTQQEDSAVYLCASSRGQGRDRGYTFGSGTRLTVV.

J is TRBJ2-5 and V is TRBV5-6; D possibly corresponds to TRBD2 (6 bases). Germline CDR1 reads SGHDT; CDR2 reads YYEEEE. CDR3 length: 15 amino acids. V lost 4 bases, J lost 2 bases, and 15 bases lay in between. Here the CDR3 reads CASSPFGGGQETQYF. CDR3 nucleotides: TGTGCCAGCAGCCCCTTTGGCGGAGGGCAAGAGACCCAGTACTTC.

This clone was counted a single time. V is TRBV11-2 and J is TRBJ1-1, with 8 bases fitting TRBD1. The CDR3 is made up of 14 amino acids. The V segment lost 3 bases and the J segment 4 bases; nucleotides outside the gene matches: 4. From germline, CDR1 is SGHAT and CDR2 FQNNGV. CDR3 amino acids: CASSLDRVSTEAFF. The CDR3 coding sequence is TGTGCCAGCAGCTTGGACAGGGTGAGCACTGAAGCTTTCTTT.

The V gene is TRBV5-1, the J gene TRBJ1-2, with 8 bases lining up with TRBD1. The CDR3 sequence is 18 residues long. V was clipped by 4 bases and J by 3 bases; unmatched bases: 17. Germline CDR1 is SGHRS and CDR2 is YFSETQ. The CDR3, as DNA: TGCGCCAGCAGCCACCTAGGGACAGGCAGAGGATCGGACTATGGCTACACCTTC. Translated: CASSHLGTGRGSDYGYTF.

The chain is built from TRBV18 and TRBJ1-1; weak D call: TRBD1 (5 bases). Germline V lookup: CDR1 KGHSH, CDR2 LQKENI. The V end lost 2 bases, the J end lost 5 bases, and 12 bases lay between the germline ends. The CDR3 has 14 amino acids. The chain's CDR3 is CASSPEYGGTEAFF. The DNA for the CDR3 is TGTGCCAGCTCACCAGAGTATGGGGGGACTGAAGCTTTCTTT.

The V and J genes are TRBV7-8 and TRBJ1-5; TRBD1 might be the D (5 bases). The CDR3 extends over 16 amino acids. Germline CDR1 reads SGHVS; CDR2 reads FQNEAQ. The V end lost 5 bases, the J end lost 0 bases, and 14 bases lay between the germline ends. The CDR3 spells CASSPILGHSNQPQHF. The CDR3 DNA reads TGTGCCAGCAGCCCTATATTGGGGCATAGCAATCAGCCCCAGCATTTT.

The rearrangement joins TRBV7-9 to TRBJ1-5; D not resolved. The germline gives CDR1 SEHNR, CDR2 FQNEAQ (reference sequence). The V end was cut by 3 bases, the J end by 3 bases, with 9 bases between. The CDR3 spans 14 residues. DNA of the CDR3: TGTGCCAGCAGCTTCGGTCAGGTCAATCAGCCCCAGCATTTT. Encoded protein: CASSFGQVNQPQHF. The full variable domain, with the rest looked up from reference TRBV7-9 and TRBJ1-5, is DTGVSQNPRHKITKRGQNVTFRCDPISEHNRLYWYRQTLGQGPEFLTYFQNEAQLEKSRLLSDRFSAERPKGSFSTLEIQRTEQGDSAMYLCASSFGQVNQPQHFGDGTRLSIL.

The CDR3: CASSSRVYGGASGANVLTF. DNA for the CDR3: TGTGCCAGCAGCTCCCGCGTTTACGGGGGGGCCTCTGGGGCCAACGTCCTGACTTTC. The rearrangement joins TRBV11-2 to TRBJ2-6, with 8 bases fitting TRBD2. CDR3 length: 19 residues. From germline, CDR1 is SGHAT and CDR2 FQNNGV. V lost 4 bases to trimming and J lost 0 bases; unmatched junction nucleotides: 11.

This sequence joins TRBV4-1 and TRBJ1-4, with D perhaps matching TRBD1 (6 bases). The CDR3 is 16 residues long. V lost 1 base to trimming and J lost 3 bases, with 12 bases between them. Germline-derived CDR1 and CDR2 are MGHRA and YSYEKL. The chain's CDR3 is CASSQGTAKSNEKLFF. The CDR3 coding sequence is TGCGCCAGCAGCCAAGGGACAGCCAAGTCTAATGAAAAACTGTTTTTT.

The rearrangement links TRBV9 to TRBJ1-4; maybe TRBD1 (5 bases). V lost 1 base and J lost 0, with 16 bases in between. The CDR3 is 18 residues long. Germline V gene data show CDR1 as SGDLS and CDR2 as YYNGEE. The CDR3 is CASSVLPGGTTTNEKLFF. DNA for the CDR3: TGTGCCAGCAGCGTACTCCCCGGGGGAACCACAACTAATGAAAAACTGTTTTTT. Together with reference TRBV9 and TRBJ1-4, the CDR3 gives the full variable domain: DSGVTQTPKHLITATGQRVTLRCSPRSGDLSVYWYQQSLDQGLQFLIQYYNGEERAKGNILERFSAQQFPDLHSELNLSSLELGDSALYFCASSVLPGGTTTNEKLFFGSGTQLSVL.

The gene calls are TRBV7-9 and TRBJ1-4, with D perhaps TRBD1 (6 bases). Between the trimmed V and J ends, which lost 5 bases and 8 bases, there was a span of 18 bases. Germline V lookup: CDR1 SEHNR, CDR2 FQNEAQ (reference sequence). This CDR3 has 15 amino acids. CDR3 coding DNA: TGTGCCAGCAGCCAGAGGGGGGGCGCAAGGGAAAAACTGTTTTTT. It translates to CASSQRGGAREKLFF.

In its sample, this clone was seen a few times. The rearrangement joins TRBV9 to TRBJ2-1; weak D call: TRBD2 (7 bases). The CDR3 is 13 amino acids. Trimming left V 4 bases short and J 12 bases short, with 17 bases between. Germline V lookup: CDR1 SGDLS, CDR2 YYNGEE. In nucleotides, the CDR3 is TGTGCCAGCAGCTCCGAGGGGGGGGCGTTGCAGTTCTTC. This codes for CASSSEGGALQFF.

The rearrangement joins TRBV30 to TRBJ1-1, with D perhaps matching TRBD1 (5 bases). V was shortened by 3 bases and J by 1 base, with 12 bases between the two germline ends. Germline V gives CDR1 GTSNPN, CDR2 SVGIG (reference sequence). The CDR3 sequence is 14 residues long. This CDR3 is CAWRAGKRNTEAFF. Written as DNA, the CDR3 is TGTGCCTGGAGAGCAGGGAAAAGGAACACTGAAGCTTTCTTT.

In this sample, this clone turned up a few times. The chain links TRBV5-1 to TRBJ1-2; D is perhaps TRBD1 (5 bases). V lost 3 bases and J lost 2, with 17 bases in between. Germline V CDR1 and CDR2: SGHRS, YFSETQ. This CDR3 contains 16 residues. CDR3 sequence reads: CASSSPQGVGNYGYTF. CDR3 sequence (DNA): TGCGCCAGCAGCTCCCCGCAGGGCGTAGGAAACTATGGCTACACCTTC.